The rows below give T cell receptor beta chains drawn from one sample of a study of T cell responses to AZD1222 COVID-19 vaccine. Sequenced by immunoSEQ multiplex PCR; TCRdb stores in-frame clones only, minus some. The table shows over 100,000 clones, with 85% occurring only once. The sequencing used peripheral blood, collected 28 days after the second dose of the MenACWY control vaccine. These receptors were collected from an adult who received the MenACWY meningococcal vaccine as a control. CDR3s include the opening cysteine and the closing phenylalanine or tryptophan.

j_gene,v_gene,CDR3aa
TRBJ1-3,TRBV7-2,CASSLYALGGSSGNTIYF
TRBJ1-6,TRBV18,CASSPTDRGKGSPLHF
TRBJ1-1,TRBV12-5,CASGSRTGVNTEAFF
TRBJ2-5,TRBV4-1,CASSQIRRDFYRETQYF
TRBJ2-5,TRBV11-2,CASSLGSSGVETQYF
TRBJ2-2,TRBV7-9,CASIYPRGGKAGELFF
TRBJ1-2,TRBV11-2,CASSPNRRGHGYGYTF
TRBJ1-2,TRBV3-1/TRBV3-2,CASSLTGIHDNYGYTF
TRBJ1-2,TRBV18,CASSPGDNNYGYTF
TRBJ1-1,TRBV11-2,CASTIERGAVTEAFF
TRBJ1-1,TRBV11-2,CASSASRNTEAFF
TRBJ2-3,TRBV6-5,CASSYEPWGADTQYF
TRBJ1-2,TRBV29-1,CSARDGTYGYTF
TRBJ2-2,TRBV10-3,CAISEVASGGPGELFF
TRBJ2-7,TRBV7-8,CASSLREGLYEQYF
TRBJ2-2,TRBV4-3,CASSQDLNTGELFF
TRBJ1-1,TRBV11-2,CASSSGTGVAYTEAFF
TRBJ2-4,TRBV11-1,CASSRDSPRDIQYF
TRBJ2-3,TRBV5-1,CASSISGGSTDTQYF
TRBJ2-1,TRBV6-4,CASSDSRERRNNEQFF
TRBJ1-4,TRBV19,CASNSVGGDEKLFF
TRBJ2-4,TRBV5-1,CASSLGLAVAKNIQYF
TRBJ1-3,TRBV27,CASSWRQPSSGNTIYF
TRBJ2-7,TRBV6-5,CASSPKRERDYEQYF
TRBJ1-1,TRBV5-6,CASSFTIQDMNTEAFF
TRBJ1-5,TRBV6-5,CASSNEREQPQHF
TRBJ1-1,TRBV2,CASSGQSMNTEAFF
TRBJ2-2,TRBV4-1,CASSRLAGGSGELFF
TRBJ1-5,TRBV28,CASSLRYLGGDQPQHF
TRBJ1-6,TRBV19,CASSIGQGYNSPLHF
TRBJ2-7,TRBV7-9,CASSQLAGGTQEQYF
TRBJ1-4,TRBV6-5,CASNTVGPGYEKLFF
TRBJ2-5,TRBV6-5,CASSPQLEETQYF
TRBJ1-1,TRBV27,CASGEARGPSEAFF
TRBJ2-3,TRBV6-6,CASQRDRDSDTQYF
TRBJ2-1,TRBV10-1,CASRGGSSSYNEQFF
TRBJ1-5,TRBV6-5,CASSYGGGPQHF
TRBJ2-2,TRBV4-2,CASSQFSRNLGGPGELFF